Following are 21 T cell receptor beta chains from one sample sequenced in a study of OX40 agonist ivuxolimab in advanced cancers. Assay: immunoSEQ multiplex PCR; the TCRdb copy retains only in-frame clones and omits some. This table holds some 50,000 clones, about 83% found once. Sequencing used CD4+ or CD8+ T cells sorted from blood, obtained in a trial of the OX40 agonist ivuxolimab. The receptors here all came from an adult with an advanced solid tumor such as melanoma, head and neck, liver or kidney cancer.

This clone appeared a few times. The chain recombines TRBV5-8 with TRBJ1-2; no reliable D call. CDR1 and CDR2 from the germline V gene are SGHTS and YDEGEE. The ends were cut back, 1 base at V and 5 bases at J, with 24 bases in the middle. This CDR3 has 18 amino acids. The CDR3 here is CASSLLVWRSERDYGYTF. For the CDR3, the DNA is TGTGCCAGCAGCTTGTTGGTCTGGAGGTCAGAAAGAGATTATGGCTACACCTTC.

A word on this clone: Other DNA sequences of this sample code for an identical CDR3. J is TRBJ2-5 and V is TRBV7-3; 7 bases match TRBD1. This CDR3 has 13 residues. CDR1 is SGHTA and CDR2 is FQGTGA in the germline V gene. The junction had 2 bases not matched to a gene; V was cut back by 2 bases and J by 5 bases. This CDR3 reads CASSLGRGETQYF. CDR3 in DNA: TGTGCCAGCAGCTTAGGCAGGGGGGAGACCCAGTACTTC.

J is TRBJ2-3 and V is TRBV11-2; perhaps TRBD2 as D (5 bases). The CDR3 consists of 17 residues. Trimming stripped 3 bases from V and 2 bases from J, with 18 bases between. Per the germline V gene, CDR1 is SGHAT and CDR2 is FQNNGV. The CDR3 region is CASSLSASQPSTDTQYF. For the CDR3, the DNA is TGTGCCAGCAGCTTGAGTGCTAGCCAACCTTCCACAGATACGCAGTATTTT.

The DNA of the CDR3 is TGTGCCAGCAGTTCCCCAGGGGTTGGCAAGGGCACTGAAGCTTTCTTT. Translation: CASSSPGVGKGTEAFF. The genes are TRBV27 and TRBJ1-1; possible D gene TRBD1, 6 bases. Trimming removed 4 bases from V and 4 bases from J, with 19 bases in between. From germline, CDR1 is MNHEY and CDR2 SMNVEV (reference sequence). This CDR3 spans 16 amino acids.

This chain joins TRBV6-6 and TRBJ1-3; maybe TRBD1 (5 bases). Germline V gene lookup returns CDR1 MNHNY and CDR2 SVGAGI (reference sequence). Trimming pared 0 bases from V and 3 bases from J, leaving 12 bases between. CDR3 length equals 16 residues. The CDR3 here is CASSYSKSGFGNTIYF. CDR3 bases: TGTGCCAGCAGTTACTCGAAATCAGGGTTTGGAAACACCATATATTTT.

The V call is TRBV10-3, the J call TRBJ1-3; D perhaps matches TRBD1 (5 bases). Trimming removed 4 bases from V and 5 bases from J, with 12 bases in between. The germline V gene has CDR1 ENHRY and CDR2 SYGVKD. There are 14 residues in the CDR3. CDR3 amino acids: CAISVPGSRNTIYF. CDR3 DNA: TGTGCCATCAGTGTGCCAGGGTCAAGAAACACCATATATTTT.

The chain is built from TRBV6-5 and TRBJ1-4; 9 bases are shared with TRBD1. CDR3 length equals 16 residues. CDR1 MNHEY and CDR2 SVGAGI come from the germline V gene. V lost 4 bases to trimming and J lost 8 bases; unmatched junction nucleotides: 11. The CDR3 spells CASSSSTGGAGEKLFF. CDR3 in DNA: TGTGCCAGCAGTTCTTCCACAGGGGGCGCAGGGGAAAAACTGTTTTTT.

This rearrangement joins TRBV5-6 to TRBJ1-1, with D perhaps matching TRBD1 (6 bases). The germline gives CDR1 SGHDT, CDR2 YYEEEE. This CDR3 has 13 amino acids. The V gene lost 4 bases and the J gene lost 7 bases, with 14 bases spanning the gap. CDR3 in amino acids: CASSRGLEGEAFF. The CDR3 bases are TGTGCCAGCAGCCGGGGGCTTGAAGGTGAAGCTTTCTTT.

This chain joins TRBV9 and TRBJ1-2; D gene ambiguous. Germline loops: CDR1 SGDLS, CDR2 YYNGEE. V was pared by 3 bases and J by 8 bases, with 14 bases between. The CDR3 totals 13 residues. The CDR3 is CASSAPLGQGYTF. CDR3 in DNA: TGTGCCAGCAGCGCTCCACTGGGTCAGGGCTACACCTTC. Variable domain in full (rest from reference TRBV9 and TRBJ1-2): DSGVTQTPKHLITATGQRVTLRCSPRSGDLSVYWYQQSLDQGLQFLIQYYNGEERAKGNILERFSAQQFPDLHSELNLSSLELGDSALYFCASSAPLGQGYTFGSGTRLTVV.

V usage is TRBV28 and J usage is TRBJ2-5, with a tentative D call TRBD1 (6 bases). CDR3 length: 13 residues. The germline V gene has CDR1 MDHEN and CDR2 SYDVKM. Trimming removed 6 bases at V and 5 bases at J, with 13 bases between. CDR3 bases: TGTGCCAGCAGGGGGGCTCCTTTTGAGACCCAGTACTTC. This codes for CASRGAPFETQYF. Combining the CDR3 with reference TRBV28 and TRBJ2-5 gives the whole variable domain DVKVTQSSRYLVKRTGEKVFLECVQDMDHENMFWYRQDPGLGLRLIYFSYDVKMKEKGDIPEGYSVSREKKERFSLILESASTNQTSMYLCASRGAPFETQYFGPGTRLLVL.

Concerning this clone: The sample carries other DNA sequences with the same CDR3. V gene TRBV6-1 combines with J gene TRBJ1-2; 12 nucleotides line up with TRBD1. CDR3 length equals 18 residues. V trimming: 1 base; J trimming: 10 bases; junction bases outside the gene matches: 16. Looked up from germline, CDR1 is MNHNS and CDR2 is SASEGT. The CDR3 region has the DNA TGTGCCAGCAGTGAAGTAGGGGACAGGGGGCGAGGGTCGGTAGACTACACCTTC. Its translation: CASSEVGDRGRGSVDYTF.

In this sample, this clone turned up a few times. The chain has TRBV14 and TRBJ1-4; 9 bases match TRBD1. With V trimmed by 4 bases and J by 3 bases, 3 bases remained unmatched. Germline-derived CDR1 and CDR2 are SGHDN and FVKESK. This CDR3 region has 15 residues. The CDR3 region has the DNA TGTGCCAGCAGCCCAAGGACAGGGGCTAATGAAAAACTGTTTTTT. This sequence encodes CASSPRTGANEKLFF. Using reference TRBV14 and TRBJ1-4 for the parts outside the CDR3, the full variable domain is EAGVTQFPSHSVIEKGQTVTLRCDPISGHDNLYWYRRVMGKEIKFLLHFVKESKQDESGMPNNRFLAERTGGTYSTLKVQPAELEDSGVYFCASSPRTGANEKLFFGSGTQLSVL.

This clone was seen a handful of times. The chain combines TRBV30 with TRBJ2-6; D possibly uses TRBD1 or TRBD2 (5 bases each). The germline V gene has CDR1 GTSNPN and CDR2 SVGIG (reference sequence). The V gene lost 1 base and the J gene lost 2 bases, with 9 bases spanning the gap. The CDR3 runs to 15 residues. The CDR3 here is CAWSEWGTGANVLTF. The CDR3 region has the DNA TGTGCCTGGAGTGAGTGGGGGACTGGGGCCAACGTCCTGACTTTC. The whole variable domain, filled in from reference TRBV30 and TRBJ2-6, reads SQTIHQWPATLVQPVGSPLSLECTVEGTSNPNLYWYRQAAGRGLQLLFYSVGIGQISSEVPQNLSASRPQDRQFILSSKKLLLSDSGFYLCAWSEWGTGANVLTFGAGSRLTVL.

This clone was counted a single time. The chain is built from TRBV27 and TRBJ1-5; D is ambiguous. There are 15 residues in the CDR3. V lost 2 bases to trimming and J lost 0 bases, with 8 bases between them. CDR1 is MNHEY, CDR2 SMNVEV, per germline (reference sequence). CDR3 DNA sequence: TGTGCCAGCAGTTTAATCGGAAATAGCAATCAGCCCCAGCATTTT. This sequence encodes CASSLIGNSNQPQHF.

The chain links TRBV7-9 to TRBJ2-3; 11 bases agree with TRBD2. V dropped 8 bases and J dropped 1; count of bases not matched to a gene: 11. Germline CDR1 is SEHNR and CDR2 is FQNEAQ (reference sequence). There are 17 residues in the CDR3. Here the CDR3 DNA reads TGTGCCAGCTGGGGGACTAGCGGCCTACGAGGCACAGATACGCAGTATTTT. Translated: CASWGTSGLRGTDTQYF. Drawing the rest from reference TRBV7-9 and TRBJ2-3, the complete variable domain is DTGVSQNPRHKITKRGQNVTFRCDPISEHNRLYWYRQTLGQGPEFLTYFQNEAQLEKSRLLSDRFSAERPKGSFSTLEIQRTEQGDSAMYLCASWGTSGLRGTDTQYFGPGTRLTVL.

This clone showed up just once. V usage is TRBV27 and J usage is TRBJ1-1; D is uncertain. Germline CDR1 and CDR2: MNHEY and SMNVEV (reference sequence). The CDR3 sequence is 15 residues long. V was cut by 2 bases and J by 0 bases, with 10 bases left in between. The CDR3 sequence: CASSLRSVMNTEAFF. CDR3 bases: TGTGCCAGCAGTTTAAGGTCTGTCATGAACACTGAAGCTTTCTTT.

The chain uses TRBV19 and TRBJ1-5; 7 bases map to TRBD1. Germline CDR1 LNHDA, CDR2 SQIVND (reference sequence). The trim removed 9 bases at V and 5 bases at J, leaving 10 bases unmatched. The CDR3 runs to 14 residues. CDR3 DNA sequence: TGTGCCAGCAGGGGGACGGGGGTGGATCAGCCCCAGCATTTT. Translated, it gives CASRGTGVDQPQHF. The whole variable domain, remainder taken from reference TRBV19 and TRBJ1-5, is DGGITQSPKYLFRKEGQNVTLSCEQNLNHDAMYWYRQDPGQGLRLIYYSQIVNDFQKGDIAEGYSVSREKKESFPLTVTSAQKNPTAFYLCASRGTGVDQPQHFGDGTRLSIL.

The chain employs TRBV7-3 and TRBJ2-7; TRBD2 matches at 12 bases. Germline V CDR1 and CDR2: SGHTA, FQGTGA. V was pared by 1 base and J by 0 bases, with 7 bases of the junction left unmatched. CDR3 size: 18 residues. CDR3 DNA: TGTGCCAGCAGCTTAAGACTAGCGGGAGTCCATGGCTCCTACGAGCAGTACTTC. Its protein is CASSLRLAGVHGSYEQYF.

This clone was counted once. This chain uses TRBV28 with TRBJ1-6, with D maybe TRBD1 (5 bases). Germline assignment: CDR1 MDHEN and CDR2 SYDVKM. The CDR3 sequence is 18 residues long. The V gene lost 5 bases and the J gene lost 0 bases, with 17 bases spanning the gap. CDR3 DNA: TGTGCCAGCAGTCACGACAGTTTTCTCCGCTCCTATAATTCACCCCTCCACTTT. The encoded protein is CASSHDSFLRSYNSPLHF.

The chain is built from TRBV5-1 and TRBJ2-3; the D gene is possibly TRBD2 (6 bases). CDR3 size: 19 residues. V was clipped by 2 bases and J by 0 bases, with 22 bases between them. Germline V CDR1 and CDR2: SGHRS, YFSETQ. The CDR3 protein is CASSFAGTRDFSSTDTQYF. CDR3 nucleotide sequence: TGCGCCAGCAGCTTCGCTGGAACGAGGGACTTCTCAAGCACAGATACGCAGTATTTT.

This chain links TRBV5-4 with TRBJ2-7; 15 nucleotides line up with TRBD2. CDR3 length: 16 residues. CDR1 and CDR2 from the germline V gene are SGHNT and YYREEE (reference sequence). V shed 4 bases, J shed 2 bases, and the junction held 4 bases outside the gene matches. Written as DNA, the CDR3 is TGTGCCAGCAGCGGAGGGACTAGCGGGGGGACCTACGAGCAGTACTTC. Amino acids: CASSGGTSGGTYEQYF.